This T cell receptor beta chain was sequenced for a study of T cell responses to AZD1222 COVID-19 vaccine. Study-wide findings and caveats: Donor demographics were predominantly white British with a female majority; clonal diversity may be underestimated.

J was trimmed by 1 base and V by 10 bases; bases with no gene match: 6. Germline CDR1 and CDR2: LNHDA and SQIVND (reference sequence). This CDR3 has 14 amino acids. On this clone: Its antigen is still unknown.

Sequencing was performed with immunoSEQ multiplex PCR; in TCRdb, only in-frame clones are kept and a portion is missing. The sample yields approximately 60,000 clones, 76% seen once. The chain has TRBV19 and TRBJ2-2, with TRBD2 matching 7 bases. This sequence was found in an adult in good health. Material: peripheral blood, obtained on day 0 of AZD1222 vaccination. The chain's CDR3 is CANLSGQNTGELFF. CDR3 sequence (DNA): TGTGCCAACCTTAGCGGGCAGAACACCGGGGAGCTGTTTTTT.